What follows describes a single TCR beta chain. Its antigen is not identified. The data derive from a study of blood T cells in healthy people across ages. General observations from the study: Diversity figures based on one million T cells were deemed too low.

A second PCR, run for roughly 7 to 11 cycles, used a sample-barcoded 5' primer plus a J-beta primer mix. TCRdb called the 5' RACE reads again in MiXCR, with one record for every CDR3 protein. Found here are 650,000 to 1,000,000 distinct CDR3 sequences, 35% to 40% of them singletons; the top ten hold over 10%. Germline lookup yields CDR1 MDHEN and CDR2 SYDVKM. Unmatched junction bases numbered 10, after V lost 3 bases and J lost 7 bases. The CDR3 spans 15 residues. This receptor was obtained from a young man in good health. Sequencing used blood. This chain connects TRBV28 to TRBJ2-3; 7 bases match TRBD1. The CDR3 DNA is TGTGCCAGCAGTTTCCCAGGGGGAACGGTAAATACGCAGTATTTT. This translates into CASSFPGGTVNTQYF.